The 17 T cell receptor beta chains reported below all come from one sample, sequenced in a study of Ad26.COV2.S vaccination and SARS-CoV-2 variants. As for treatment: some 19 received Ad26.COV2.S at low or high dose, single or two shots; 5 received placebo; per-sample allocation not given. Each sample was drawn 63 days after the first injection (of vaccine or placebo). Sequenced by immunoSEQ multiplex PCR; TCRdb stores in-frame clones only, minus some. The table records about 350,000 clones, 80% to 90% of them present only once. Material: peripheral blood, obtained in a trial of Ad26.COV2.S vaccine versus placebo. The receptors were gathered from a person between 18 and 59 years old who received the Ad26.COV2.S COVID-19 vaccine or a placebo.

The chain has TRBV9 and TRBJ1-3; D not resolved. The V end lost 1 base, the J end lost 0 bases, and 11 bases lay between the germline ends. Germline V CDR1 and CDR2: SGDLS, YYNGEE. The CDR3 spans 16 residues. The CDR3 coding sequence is TGTGCCAGCAGCGTATTGGGTCTGAGCTCTGGAAACACCATATATTTT. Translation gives CASSVLGLSSGNTIYF.

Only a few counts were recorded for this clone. The CDR3 spells CASSLVSEAFF. The DNA for the CDR3 is TGTGCCAGCAGCTTAGTTTCTGAAGCTTTCTTT. The chain couples TRBV7-9 to TRBJ1-1; D is unresolved. This CDR3 spans 11 amino acids. Germline CDR1 is SEHNR and CDR2 is FQNEAQ (reference sequence). V gave up 1 base and J gave up 6 bases, with 3 bases separating them.

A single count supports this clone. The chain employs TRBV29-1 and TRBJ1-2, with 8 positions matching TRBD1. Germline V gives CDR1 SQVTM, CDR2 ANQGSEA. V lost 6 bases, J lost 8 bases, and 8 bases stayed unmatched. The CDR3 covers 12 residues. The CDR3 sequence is CSVTQGAGGYTF. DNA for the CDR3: TGCAGCGTCACTCAGGGGGCGGGAGGCTACACCTTC.

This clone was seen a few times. CDR3 coding DNA: TGTGCCAGCAGCTTATTGGGGTTCGGGGAAGGGTTGAACACTGAAGCTTTCTTT. Its protein product is CASSLLGFGEGLNTEAFF. The chain uses TRBV7-6 and TRBJ1-1; D uncertain. The V end was cut by 2 bases, the J end by 0 bases, with 19 bases between. This CDR3 region has 18 residues. CDR1 and CDR2 (germline): SGHVS, FNYEAQ. Drawing the rest from reference TRBV7-6 and TRBJ1-1, the complete variable domain is GAGVSQSPRYKVTKRGQDVALRCDPISGHVSLYWYRQALGQGPEFLTYFNYEAQQDKSGLPNDRFSAERPEGSISTLTIQRTEQRDSAMYRCASSLLGFGEGLNTEAFFGQGTRLTVV.

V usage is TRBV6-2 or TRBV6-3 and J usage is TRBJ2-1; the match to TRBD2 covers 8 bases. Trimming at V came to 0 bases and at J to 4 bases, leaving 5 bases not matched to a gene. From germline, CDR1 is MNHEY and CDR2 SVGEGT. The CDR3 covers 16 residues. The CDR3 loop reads CASSYSSLADYNEQFF. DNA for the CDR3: TGTGCCAGCAGTTACTCGTCACTAGCGGATTACAATGAGCAGTTCTTC.

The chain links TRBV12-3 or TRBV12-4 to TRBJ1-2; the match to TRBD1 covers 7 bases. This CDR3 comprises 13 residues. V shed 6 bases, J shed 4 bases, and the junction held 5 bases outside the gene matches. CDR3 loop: CASSRGGAYGYTF. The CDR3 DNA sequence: TGTGCCAGCAGCCGAGGGGGCGCCTATGGCTACACCTTC.

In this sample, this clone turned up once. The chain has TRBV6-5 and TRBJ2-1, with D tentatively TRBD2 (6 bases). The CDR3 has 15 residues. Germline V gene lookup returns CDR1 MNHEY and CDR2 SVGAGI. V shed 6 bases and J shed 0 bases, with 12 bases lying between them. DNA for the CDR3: TGTGCCAGCAGCTCCGACGGGAGCTCCTACAATGAGCAGTTCTTC. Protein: CASSSDGSSYNEQFF.

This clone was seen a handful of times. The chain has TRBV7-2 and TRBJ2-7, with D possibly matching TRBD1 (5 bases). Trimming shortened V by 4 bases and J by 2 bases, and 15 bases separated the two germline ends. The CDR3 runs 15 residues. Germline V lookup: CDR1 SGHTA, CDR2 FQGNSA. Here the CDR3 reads CASSSQTGVTYEQYF. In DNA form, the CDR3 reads TGTGCCAGCAGCTCCCAAACAGGAGTAACCTACGAGCAGTACTTC.

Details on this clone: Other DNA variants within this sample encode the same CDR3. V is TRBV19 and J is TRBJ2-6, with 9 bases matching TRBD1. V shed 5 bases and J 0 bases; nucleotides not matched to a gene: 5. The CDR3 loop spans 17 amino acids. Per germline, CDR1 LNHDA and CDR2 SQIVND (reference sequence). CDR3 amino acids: CASSAGQGVSGANVLTF. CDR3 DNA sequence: TGTGCCAGTAGTGCGGGACAGGGCGTCTCTGGGGCCAACGTCCTGACTTTC.

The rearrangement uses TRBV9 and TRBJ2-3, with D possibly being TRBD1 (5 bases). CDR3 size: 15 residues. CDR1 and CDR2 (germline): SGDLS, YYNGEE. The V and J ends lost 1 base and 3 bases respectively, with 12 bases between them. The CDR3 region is CASSVIGRVTDTQYF. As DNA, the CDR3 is TGTGCCAGCAGCGTAATCGGCAGGGTAACAGATACGCAGTATTTT.

The CDR3 nucleotides read TGCGCCAGCAGTGCAGTTTTAGGACTAGGGGGGTCCAGTGAGCAGTTCTTC. Translating gives CASSAVLGLGGSSEQFF. The V and J genes are TRBV10-2 and TRBJ2-1; possible D gene TRBD2, 7 bases. V lost 4 bases to trimming and J lost 9 bases, with 25 bases between them. The germline gives CDR1 WSHSY, CDR2 SAAADI. The CDR3 totals 17 residues.

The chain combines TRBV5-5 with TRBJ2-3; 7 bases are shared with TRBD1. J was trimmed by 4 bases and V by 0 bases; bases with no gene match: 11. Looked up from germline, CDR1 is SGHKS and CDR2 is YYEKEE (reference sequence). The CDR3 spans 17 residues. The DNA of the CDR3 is TGTGCCAGCAGCTTGGCCGGGACAGCCGGGCCCCCAGATACGCAGTATTTT. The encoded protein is CASSLAGTAGPPDTQYF.

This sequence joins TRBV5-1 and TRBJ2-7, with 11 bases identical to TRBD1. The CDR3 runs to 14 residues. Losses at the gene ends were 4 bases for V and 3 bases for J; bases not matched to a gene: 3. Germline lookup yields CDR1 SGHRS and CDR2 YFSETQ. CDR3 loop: CASSPGTGGYEQYF. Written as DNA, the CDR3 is TGCGCCAGCAGCCCGGGGACAGGGGGCTACGAGCAGTACTTC.

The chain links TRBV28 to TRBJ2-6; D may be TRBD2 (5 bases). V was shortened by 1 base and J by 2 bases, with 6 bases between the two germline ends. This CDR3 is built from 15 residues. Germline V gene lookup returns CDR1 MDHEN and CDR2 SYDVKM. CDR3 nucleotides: TGTGCCAGCAGTTTATTCGGGGCTGGGGCCAACGTCCTGACTTTC. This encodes CASSLFGAGANVLTF.

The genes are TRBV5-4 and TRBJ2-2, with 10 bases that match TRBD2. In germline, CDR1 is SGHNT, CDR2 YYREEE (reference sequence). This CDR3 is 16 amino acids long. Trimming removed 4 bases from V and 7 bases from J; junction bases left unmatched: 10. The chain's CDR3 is CASSPKRGGNFGELFF. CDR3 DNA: TGTGCCAGCAGCCCTAAGCGGGGGGGCAATTTCGGGGAGCTGTTTTTT.

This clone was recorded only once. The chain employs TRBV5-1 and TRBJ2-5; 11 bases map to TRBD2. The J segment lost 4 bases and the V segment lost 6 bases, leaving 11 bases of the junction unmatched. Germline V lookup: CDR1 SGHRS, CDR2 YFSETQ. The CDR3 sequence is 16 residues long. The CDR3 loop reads CASTSFSGTSGETQYF. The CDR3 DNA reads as TGCGCCAGCACCTCATTCAGTGGGACTAGCGGAGAGACCCAGTACTTC.

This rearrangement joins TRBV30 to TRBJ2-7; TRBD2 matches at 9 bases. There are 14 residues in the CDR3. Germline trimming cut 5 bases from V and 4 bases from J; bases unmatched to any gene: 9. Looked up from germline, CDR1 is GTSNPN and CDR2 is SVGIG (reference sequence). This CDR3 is CAWGRGLAGYEQYF. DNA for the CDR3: TGTGCCTGGGGAAGAGGGCTAGCGGGGTACGAGCAGTACTTC. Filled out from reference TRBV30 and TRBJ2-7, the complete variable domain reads SQTIHQWPATLVQPVGSPLSLECTVEGTSNPNLYWYRQAAGRGLQLLFYSVGIGQISSEVPQNLSASRPQDRQFILSSKKLLLSDSGFYLCAWGRGLAGYEQYFGPGTRLTVT.